These 22 T cell receptor beta chains came from one sample sequenced in a study of shared clonotypes between healthy human individuals. Method: immunoSEQ multiplex PCR; TCRdb's copy keeps in-frame clones and lacks some. Among 850,000 to 1,200,000 clones, 65% to 75% were seen once, and the ten largest hold about 1.5%. The sequenced sample consisted of memory CD4+ T cells sorted from blood. The subset was: CD45RA-negative fraction. These receptors all stem from a man between 18 and 29 years old in good health.

This clone was seen many times. The chain combines TRBV7-2 with TRBJ2-3, with D possibly being TRBD2 (5 bases). The CDR3 covers 15 residues. V was shortened by 5 bases and J by 0 bases, with 12 bases between the two germline ends. Germline CDR1 and CDR2: SGHTA and FQGNSA. The chain's CDR3 is CASSQAVASTDTQYF. The CDR3, as DNA: TGTGCCAGCAGCCAAGCGGTAGCTAGCACAGATACGCAGTATTTT. Using reference TRBV7-2 and TRBJ2-3 for the parts outside the CDR3, the full variable domain is GAGVSQSPSNKVTEKGKDVELRCDPISGHTALYWYRQSLGQGLEFLIYFQGNSAPDKSGLPSDRFSAERTGGSVSTLTIQRTQQEDSAVYLCASSQAVASTDTQYFGPGTRLTVL.

The V and J genes are TRBV6-6 and TRBJ2-1; D might be TRBD2 (5 bases). The CDR3 runs to 14 residues. V lost 3 bases, J lost 9 bases, and 15 bases lay in between. Germline lookup yields CDR1 MNHNY and CDR2 SVGAGI (reference sequence). CDR3 in DNA: TGTGCCAGCAGTTATGCTAGCAAAGAGGGTGAGCAGTTCTTC. This codes for CASSYASKEGEQFF.

The V call is TRBV19, the J call TRBJ1-1; D gene uncertain. The CDR3 contains 12 residues. V was trimmed by 8 bases and J by 7 bases, leaving 14 bases between them. Germline-derived CDR1 and CDR2 are LNHDA and SQIVND (reference sequence). The CDR3 reads CASSSGYVEAFF. In DNA form, the CDR3 reads TGTGCCAGTTCCTCTGGGTATGTTGAAGCTTTCTTT.

CDR3 nucleotides: TGTGCCAGCAGTGTAGGGGGGGACACTGAAGCTTTCTTT. It specifies CASSVGGDTEAFF. This chain connects TRBV2 to TRBJ1-1; D might be TRBD1 (6 bases). The ends were cut back, 4 bases at V and 3 bases at J, with 9 bases in the middle. The CDR3 contains 13 residues. Germline V gene lookup returns CDR1 SNHLY and CDR2 FYNNEI.

In this sample, this clone turned up a few times. The V and J genes are TRBV7-2 and TRBJ2-5; D call uncertain. Trimming pared 2 bases from V and 3 bases from J, leaving 4 bases between. CDR1 SGHTA and CDR2 FQGNSA come from the germline V gene. The CDR3 runs to 12 residues. CDR3 sequence (DNA): TGTGCCAGCAGCTTACAAAAAGAGACCCAGTACTTC. Translated: CASSLQKETQYF.

J is TRBJ2-1 and V is TRBV30; D possibly corresponds to TRBD2 (6 bases). The CDR3 runs to 11 residues. CDR1 and CDR2 from the germline V gene are GTSNPN and SVGIG (reference sequence). V was shortened by 8 bases and J by 6 bases, with 11 bases between the two germline ends. CDR3 in DNA: TGTGCCCTGGCGGGGATCAATGAGCAGTTCTTC. It specifies CALAGINEQFF.

The V call is TRBV6-6, the J call TRBJ2-1, with D maybe TRBD1 (6 bases). Germline CDR1 is MNHNY and CDR2 is SVGAGI (reference sequence). The CDR3 contains 11 residues. V was trimmed by 5 bases and J by 10 bases, leaving 9 bases between them. The CDR3 here is CASSVQGEQFF. DNA of the CDR3: TGTGCCAGCAGTGTACAGGGCGAGCAGTTCTTC.

The gene calls are TRBV7-2 and TRBJ2-1; a possible D gene is TRBD1 (5 bases). CDR1 is SGHTA, CDR2 FQGNSA, per germline. Trimming shortened V by 8 bases and J by 5 bases, and 13 bases separated the two germline ends. The CDR3 has 13 residues. This CDR3 is CASGKYRNNEQFF. In DNA form, the CDR3 reads TGTGCCAGCGGCAAATACAGGAACAATGAGCAGTTCTTC. The variable domain in full, completed from reference TRBV7-2 and TRBJ2-1, reads GAGVSQSPSNKVTEKGKDVELRCDPISGHTALYWYRQSLGQGLEFLIYFQGNSAPDKSGLPSDRFSAERTGGSVSTLTIQRTQQEDSAVYLCASGKYRNNEQFFGPGTRLTVL.

The rearrangement uses TRBV7-2 and TRBJ2-2, with TRBD2 identical over 10 bases. CDR1 and CDR2 (germline): SGHTA, FQGNSA. The V and J ends lost 5 bases and 4 bases, in that order; junction bases with no gene match: 7. The CDR3 consists of 16 residues. For the CDR3, the DNA is TGTGCCAGCAGCCAAATAGCGGGAGGAAGCACCGGGGAGCTGTTTTTT. The encoded protein is CASSQIAGGSTGELFF.

This chain connects TRBV4-3 to TRBJ1-2; possibly TRBD1 for D (6 bases). Germline CDR1 is LGHNA and CDR2 is YSLEER. The germline V and J ends were trimmed by 3 bases and 6 bases, with 17 bases remaining between them. This CDR3 comprises 15 residues. This CDR3 reads CASSQSRQAGHGYTF. The CDR3 DNA follows: TGCGCCAGCAGCCAGTCCCGACAGGCAGGCCATGGCTACACCTTC.

The chain joins TRBV29-1 to TRBJ2-1, with 10 bases fitting TRBD2. CDR1 is SQVTM, CDR2 ANQGSEA, per germline. The V segment lost 7 bases and the J segment 5 bases; nucleotides outside the gene matches: 5. The CDR3 contains 13 residues. CDR3 sequence reads: CSGGTSANNEQFF. CDR3 DNA: TGCAGCGGGGGGACTAGCGCAAACAATGAGCAGTTCTTC.

J is TRBJ1-5 and V is TRBV19; 10 bases fit TRBD1. CDR1 is LNHDA, CDR2 SQIVND, per germline (reference sequence). Losses at the gene ends were 2 bases for V and 7 bases for J; bases not matched to a gene: 20. The CDR3 covers 20 residues. In DNA, the CDR3 is TGTGCCAGTAGTATACAAAGGGGCTCGTGGGGACAGGGGCCGAGACAGCCCCAGCATTTT. Amino acids: CASSIQRGSWGQGPRQPQHF.

The chain is built from TRBV30 and TRBJ2-5, with D perhaps being TRBD1 or TRBD2 (5 bases each). The CDR3 length is 13 residues. CDR1 GTSNPN and CDR2 SVGIG come from the germline V gene (reference sequence). V was pared by 1 base and J by 1 base, with 7 bases between. The CDR3: CAWSAGTQETQYF. The CDR3 nucleotides are TGTGCCTGGAGTGCCGGGACCCAAGAGACCCAGTACTTC. The complete variable domain, with remaining parts taken from reference TRBV30 and TRBJ2-5, reads SQTIHQWPATLVQPVGSPLSLECTVEGTSNPNLYWYRQAAGRGLQLLFYSVGIGQISSEVPQNLSASRPQDRQFILSSKKLLLSDSGFYLCAWSAGTQETQYFGPGTRLLVL.

The V call is TRBV11-2, the J call TRBJ2-1; tentatively, D is TRBD1 (6 bases). This CDR3 comprises 13 residues. The V gene's germline CDR1 is SGHAT and CDR2 FQNNGV. The V and J ends lost 5 bases and 7 bases respectively, with 12 bases between them. The CDR3 sequence: CASSDRSKNEQFF. The DNA for the CDR3 is TGTGCCAGCAGCGACAGGTCCAAGAATGAGCAGTTCTTC.

As for this clone: The same CDR3 can be traced to other DNA sequences in this sample. The chain couples TRBV7-9 to TRBJ2-5; 15 nucleotides agree with TRBD2. The germline CDR1 and CDR2 sequences are SEHNR and FQNEAQ (reference sequence). This CDR3 region has 16 residues. With 5 bases clipped from V and 5 bases from J, the junction kept 6 bases outside the gene matches. CDR3: CASSLGLAGGRETQYF. CDR3 nucleotide sequence: TGTGCCAGCAGCCTTGGACTAGCGGGAGGGAGGGAGACCCAGTACTTC.

Notes on this clone: This likely traces to a read error, being one base from a far larger clone. This chain uses TRBV7-9 with TRBJ2-3, with D possibly being TRBD1 (5 bases). The CDR3 has 14 amino acids. Germline loops: CDR1 SEHNR, CDR2 FQNEAQ (reference sequence). The V end lost 0 bases, the J end lost 1 base, and 5 bases lay between the germline ends. The CDR3 bases are TGTGCCAGCAGCTTAGCGGGGCGCACAGATACGCAGTATTTT. Protein sequence: CASSLAGRTDTQYF.

This chain links TRBV4-3 with TRBJ2-6; 10 bases match TRBD2. CDR1 is LGHNA and CDR2 is YSLEER in the germline V gene. The CDR3 is made up of 20 amino acids. J was trimmed by 0 bases and V by 1 base; bases with no gene match: 9. The CDR3, as DNA: TGCGCCAGCAGCCAAGGCCTAGTAGCGGGAGGACGCTCTGGGGCCAACGTCCTGACTTTC. It translates to CASSQGLVAGGRSGANVLTF.

This chain links TRBV6-5 with TRBJ1-5, with D possibly TRBD1 on 6 matching bases. V was cut by 6 bases and J by 2 bases, with 14 bases left in between. Germline lookup yields CDR1 MNHEY and CDR2 SVGAGI. This CDR3 spans 15 amino acids. The CDR3 DNA reads TGTGCCAGCAGAGCCGCAGGGGCGGGCAATCAGCCCCAGCATTTT. Its translation: CASRAAGAGNQPQHF.

This clone was seen a single time. The V and J genes are TRBV7-8 and TRBJ2-5; 7 bases are shared with TRBD2. TRBJ2-7 matches the DNA end more closely, so the J call is doubtful. This CDR3 comprises 15 residues. Germline V gives CDR1 SGHVS, CDR2 FQNEAQ. CDR3 nucleotides: TGTGCCAGCAGCCCCTTAGGACTAGGTACCTACGAGCAGTACTTC. Its translation: CASSPLGLGTYEQYF.

The chain recombines TRBV5-4 with TRBJ2-2, with D possibly being TRBD1 (6 bases). Germline values: CDR1 SGHNT, CDR2 YYREEE (reference sequence). The CDR3 runs to 17 residues. The V end lost 0 bases, the J end lost 4 bases, and 16 bases lay between the germline ends. The CDR3 spells CASSLDLQGKVTGELFF. In DNA form, the CDR3 reads TGTGCCAGCAGCTTGGACCTACAGGGTAAAGTCACCGGGGAGCTGTTTTTT.

The chain carries TRBV5-6 and TRBJ2-3; 9 positions match TRBD1. The V segment lost 1 base and the J segment 6 bases; nucleotides outside the gene matches: 6. This CDR3 contains 15 residues. From germline, CDR1 is SGHDT and CDR2 YYEEEE. CDR3 sequence reads: CASSLIGTGWDTQYF. DNA of the CDR3: TGTGCCAGCAGCTTGATTGGGACAGGGTGGGATACGCAGTATTTT.

V usage is TRBV5-1 and J usage is TRBJ1-1; tentative D call: TRBD1 (6 bases). The germline V gene encodes CDR1 SGHRS and CDR2 YFSETQ. The V and J ends lost 5 bases and 1 base respectively, with 12 bases between them. CDR3 length equals 14 residues. CDR3 sequence (DNA): TGCGCCAGCAGGGGGGCCCCCACGAACACTGAAGCTTTCTTT. Encoded protein: CASRGAPTNTEAFF.